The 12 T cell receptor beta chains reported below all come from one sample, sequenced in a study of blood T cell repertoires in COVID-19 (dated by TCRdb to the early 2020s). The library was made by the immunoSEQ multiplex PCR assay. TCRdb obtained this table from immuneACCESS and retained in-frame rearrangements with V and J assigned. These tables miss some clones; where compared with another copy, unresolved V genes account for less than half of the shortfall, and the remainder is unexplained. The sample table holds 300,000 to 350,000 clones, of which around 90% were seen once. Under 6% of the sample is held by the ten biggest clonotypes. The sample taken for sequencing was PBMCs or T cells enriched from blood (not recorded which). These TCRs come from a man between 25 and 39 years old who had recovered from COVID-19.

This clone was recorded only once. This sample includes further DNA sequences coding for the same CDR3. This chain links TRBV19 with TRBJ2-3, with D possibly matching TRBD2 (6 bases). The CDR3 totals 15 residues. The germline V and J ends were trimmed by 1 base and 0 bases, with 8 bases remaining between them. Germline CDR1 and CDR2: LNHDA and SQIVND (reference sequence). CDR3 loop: CASSIGSGSTDTQYF. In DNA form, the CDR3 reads TGTGCCAGTAGTATAGGGAGCGGGAGCACAGATACGCAGTATTTT. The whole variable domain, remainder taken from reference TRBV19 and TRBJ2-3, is DGGITQSPKYLFRKEGQNVTLSCEQNLNHDAMYWYRQDPGQGLRLIYYSQIVNDFQKGDIAEGYSVSREKKESFPLTVTSAQKNPTAFYLCASSIGSGSTDTQYFGPGTRLTVL.

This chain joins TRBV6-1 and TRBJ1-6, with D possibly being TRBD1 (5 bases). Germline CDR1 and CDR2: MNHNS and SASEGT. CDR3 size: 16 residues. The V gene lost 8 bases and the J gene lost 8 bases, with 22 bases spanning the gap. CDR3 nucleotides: TGTGCCAGCTGTGGGGTATGGGCAGGGTGGGATTCACCCCTCCACTTT. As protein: CASCGVWAGWDSPLHF.

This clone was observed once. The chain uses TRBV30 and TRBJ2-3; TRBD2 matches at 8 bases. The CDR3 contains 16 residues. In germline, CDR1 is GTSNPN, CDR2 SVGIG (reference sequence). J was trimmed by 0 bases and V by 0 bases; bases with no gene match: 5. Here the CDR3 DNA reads TGTGCCTGGAGTGTAGGGGCGGGGGGTAGCACAGATACGCAGTATTTT. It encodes CAWSVGAGGSTDTQYF.

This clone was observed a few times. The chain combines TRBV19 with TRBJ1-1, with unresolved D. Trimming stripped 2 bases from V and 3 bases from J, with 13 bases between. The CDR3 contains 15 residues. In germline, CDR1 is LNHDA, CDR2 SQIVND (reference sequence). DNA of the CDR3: TGTGCCAGTAGTATATACGAGGGAGTAGACACTGAAGCTTTCTTT. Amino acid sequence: CASSIYEGVDTEAFF. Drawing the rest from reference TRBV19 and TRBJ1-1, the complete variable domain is DGGITQSPKYLFRKEGQNVTLSCEQNLNHDAMYWYRQDPGQGLRLIYYSQIVNDFQKGDIAEGYSVSREKKESFPLTVTSAQKNPTAFYLCASSIYEGVDTEAFFGQGTRLTVV.

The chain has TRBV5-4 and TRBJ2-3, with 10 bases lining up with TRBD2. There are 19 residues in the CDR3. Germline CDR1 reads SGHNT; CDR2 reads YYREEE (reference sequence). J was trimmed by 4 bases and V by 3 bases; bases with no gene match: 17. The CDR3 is CASSYPPFSGGRSPDTQYF. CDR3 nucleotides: TGTGCCAGCAGCTACCCCCCGTTTAGCGGGGGGCGCTCACCAGATACGCAGTATTTT.

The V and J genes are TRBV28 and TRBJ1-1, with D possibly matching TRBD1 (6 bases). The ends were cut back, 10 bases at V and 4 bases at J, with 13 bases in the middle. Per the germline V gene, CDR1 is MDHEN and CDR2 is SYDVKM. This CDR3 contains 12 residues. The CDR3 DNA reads TGTGCCACGCGGGGGCTGGGCACTGAAGCTTTCTTT. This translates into CATRGLGTEAFF.

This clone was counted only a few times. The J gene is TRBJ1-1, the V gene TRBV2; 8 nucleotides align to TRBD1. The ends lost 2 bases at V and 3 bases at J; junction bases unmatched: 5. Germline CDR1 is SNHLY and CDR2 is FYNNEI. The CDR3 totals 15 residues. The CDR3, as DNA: TGTGCCAGCAGTGAACCGACAGGGGAGTACACTGAAGCTTTCTTT. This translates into CASSEPTGEYTEAFF.

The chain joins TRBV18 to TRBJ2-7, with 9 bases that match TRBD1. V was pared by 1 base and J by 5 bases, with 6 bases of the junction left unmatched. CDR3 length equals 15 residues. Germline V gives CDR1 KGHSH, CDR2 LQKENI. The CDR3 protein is CASSPRGQGRDEQYF. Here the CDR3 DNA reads TGTGCCAGCTCACCACGAGGACAGGGGAGGGACGAGCAGTACTTC.

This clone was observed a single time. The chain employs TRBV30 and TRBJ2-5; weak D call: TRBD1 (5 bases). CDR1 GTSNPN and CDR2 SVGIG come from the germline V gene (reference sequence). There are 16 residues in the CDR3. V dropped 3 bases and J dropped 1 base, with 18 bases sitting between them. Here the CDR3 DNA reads TGTGCCTGGAGCAAGGGGTTATATTCCTCCCAAGAGACCCAGTACTTC. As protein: CAWSKGLYSSQETQYF.

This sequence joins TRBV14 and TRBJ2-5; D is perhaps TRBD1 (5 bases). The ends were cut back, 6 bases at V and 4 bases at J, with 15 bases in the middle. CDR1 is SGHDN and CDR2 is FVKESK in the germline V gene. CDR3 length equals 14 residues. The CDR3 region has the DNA TGTGCCAGCAGTCACCCGTCCAGGGTAGAGACCCAGTACTTC. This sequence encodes CASSHPSRVETQYF. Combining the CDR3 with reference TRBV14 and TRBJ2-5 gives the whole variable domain EAGVTQFPSHSVIEKGQTVTLRCDPISGHDNLYWYRRVMGKEIKFLLHFVKESKQDESGMPNNRFLAERTGGTYSTLKVQPAELEDSGVYFCASSHPSRVETQYFGPGTRLLVL.

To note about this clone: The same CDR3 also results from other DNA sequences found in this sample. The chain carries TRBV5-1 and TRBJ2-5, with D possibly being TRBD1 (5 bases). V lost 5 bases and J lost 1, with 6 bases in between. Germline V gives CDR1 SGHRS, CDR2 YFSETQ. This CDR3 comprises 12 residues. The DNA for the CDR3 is TGCGCCAGCAGGGGGCCCCAAGAGACCCAGTACTTC. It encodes CASRGPQETQYF.

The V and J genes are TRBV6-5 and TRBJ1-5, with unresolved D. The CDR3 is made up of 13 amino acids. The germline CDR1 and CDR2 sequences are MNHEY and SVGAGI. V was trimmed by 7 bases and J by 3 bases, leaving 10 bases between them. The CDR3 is CASTVNNNQPQHF. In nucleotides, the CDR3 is TGTGCCAGCACCGTGAACAACAATCAGCCCCAGCATTTT.